This T cell receptor beta chain was documented in a study of beta chain features in type 1 diabetes. A word on this clone: Its antigen is unknown.

Study-level findings and limits: Among all four CD4+ subsets, Type 1 diabetes patients had TCRB CDR3s that were moderately but significantly shorter.

Sequenced material consisted of expressed TCRB transcripts (all of the isolated RNA was reverse transcribed). TCRdb's table, derived via immunoSEQ multiplex PCR, lists solely in-frame clones and lacks some. Found here are hundreds of thousands of clones, roughly 12% of them singletons; the top ten hold about 0.02%. The V gene end was trimmed by 7 bases and the J gene end by 5 bases; junction bases not matched to a gene: 3. Germline lookup yields CDR1 MNHEY and CDR2 SVGAGI. The length of the CDR3 is 14 residues. This TCR came from a man between 18 and 35 years old with type 1 diabetes. Sequences were obtained from naive CD4+ T cells from blood. This chain links TRBV6-5 with TRBJ1-6; TRBD1 aligns across 9 bases. CDR3 sequence (DNA): TGTGCCAGCACTTGGGACAGGGATAATTCACCCCTCCACTTT. Protein sequence: CASTWDRDNSPLHF.